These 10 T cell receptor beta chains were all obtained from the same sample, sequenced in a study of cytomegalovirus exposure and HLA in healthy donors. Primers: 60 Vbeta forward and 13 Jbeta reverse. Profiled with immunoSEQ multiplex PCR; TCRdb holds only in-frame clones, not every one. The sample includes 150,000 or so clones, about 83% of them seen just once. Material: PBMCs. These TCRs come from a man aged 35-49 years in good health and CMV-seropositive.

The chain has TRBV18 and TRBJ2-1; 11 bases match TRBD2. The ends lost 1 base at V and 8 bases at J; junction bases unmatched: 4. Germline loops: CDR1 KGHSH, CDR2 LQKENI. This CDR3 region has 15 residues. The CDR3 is CASSPLAGGRDEQFF. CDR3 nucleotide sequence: TGTGCCAGCTCACCACTAGCGGGAGGGCGTGATGAGCAGTTCTTC. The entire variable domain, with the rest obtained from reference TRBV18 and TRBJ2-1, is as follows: NAGVMQNPRHLVRRRGQEARLRCSPMKGHSHVYWYRQLPEEGLKFMVYLQKENIIDESGMPKERFSAEFPKEGPSILRIQQVVRGDSAAYFCASSPLAGGRDEQFFGPGTRLTVL.

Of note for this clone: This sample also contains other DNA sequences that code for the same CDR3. The CDR3: CASSPGVGGEQYF. The CDR3 bases are TGTGCCAGCAGTCCGGGGGTTGGGGGTGAGCAGTACTTC. V gene TRBV27 combines with J gene TRBJ2-7, with D possibly being TRBD2 (6 bases). Germline lookup yields CDR1 MNHEY and CDR2 SMNVEV (reference sequence). V shed 5 bases and J shed 7 bases, with 15 bases lying between them. The CDR3 length is 13 residues.

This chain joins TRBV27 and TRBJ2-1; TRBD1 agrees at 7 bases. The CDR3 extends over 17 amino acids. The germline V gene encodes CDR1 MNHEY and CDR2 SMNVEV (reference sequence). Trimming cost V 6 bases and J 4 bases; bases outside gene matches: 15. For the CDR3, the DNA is TGTGCCAGCAGACCGACGAGCCCGTGGGGACAGTACAATGAGCAGTTCTTC. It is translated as CASRPTSPWGQYNEQFF.

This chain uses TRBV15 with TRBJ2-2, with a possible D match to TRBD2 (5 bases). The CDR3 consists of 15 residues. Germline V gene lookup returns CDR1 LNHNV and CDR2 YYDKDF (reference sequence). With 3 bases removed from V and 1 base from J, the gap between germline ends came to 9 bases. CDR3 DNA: TGTGCCACCAGCAGGAGGAGGCGGAACACCGGGGAGCTGTTTTTT. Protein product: CATSRRRRNTGELFF.

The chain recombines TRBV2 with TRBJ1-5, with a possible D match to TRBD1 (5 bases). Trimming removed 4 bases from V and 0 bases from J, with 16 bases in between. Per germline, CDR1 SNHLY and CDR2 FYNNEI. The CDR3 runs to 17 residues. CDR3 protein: CASSVGRRVGSNQPQHF. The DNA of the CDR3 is TGTGCCAGCAGTGTGGGCCGCAGGGTAGGTAGCAATCAGCCCCAGCATTTT.

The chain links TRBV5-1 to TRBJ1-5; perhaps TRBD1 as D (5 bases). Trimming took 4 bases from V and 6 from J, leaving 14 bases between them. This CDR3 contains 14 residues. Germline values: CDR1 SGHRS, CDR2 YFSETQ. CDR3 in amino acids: CASSRGGDRQPQHF. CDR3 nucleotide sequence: TGCGCCAGCAGCCGGGGGGGGGATCGTCAGCCCCAGCATTTT.

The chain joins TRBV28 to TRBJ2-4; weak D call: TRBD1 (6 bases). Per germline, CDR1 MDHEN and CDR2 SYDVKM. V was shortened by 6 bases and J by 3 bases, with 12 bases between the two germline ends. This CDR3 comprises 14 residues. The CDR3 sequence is CASRSSDSKNIQYF. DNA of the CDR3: TGTGCCAGCAGATCTTCGGACAGCAAAAACATTCAGTACTTC.

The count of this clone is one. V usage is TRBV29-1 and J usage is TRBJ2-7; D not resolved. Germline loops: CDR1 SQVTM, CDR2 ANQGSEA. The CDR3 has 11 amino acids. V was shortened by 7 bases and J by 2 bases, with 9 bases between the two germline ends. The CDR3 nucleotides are TGCAGCGGAAAAACTACCTACGAGCAGTACTTC. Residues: CSGKTTYEQYF.

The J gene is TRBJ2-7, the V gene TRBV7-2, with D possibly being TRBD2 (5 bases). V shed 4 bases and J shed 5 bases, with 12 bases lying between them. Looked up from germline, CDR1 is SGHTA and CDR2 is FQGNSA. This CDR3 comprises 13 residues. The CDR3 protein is CASSSPLAHEQYF. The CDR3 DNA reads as TGTGCCAGCAGCTCCCCCCTAGCCCACGAGCAGTACTTC.

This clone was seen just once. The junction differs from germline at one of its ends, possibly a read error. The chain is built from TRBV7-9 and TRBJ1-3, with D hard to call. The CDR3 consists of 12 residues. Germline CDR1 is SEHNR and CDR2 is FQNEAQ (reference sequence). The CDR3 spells CSSSFYGNTIYF. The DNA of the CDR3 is TGTTCCAGCAGCTTCTATGGAAACACCATATATTTT.